The clone carrying this T cell receptor beta chain was observed many times. Its antigen is unidentified. PBMCs originated in approximately 9.1 ml of fresh peripheral blood. This specimen comes from a study of Graves' ophthalmopathy and Graves' hyperthyroidism. The CDR3 is made up of 15 amino acids. Germline CDR1 DFQATT, CDR2 SNEGSKA (reference sequence). The ends were cut back, 3 bases at V and 0 bases at J, with 14 bases in the middle. Study-wide results and limits: Blood shared most expanded thyroid clonotypes above 0.001 frequency.

For repertoire sequencing, the TCR beta CDR3 regions were amplified from RNA transcripts. Investigators did first-round RT-PCR with HTBI primers, then second-round multiplex PCR. TCRdb re-called the multiplex PCR reads through MiXCR, storing one row per CDR3 protein. The sample contains about 420,000 distinct CDR3 sequences, over 20% of which appear only once. The TCR comes from a woman aged 18-29 years with stable Graves' hyperthyroidism. The V gene is TRBV20-1, the J gene TRBJ1-1; unclear D gene. Sequenced material: peripheral blood. CDR3 DNA sequence: TGCAGTGCTAGTAGTGGCCTAGAAATGAACACTGAAGCTTTCTTT. This translates into CSASSGLEMNTEAFF.